The 6 T cell receptor beta chains given below trace back to one sample, sequenced in a study of radiation and T cells in renal cell carcinoma. Measured with immunoSEQ multiplex PCR; TCRdb has only the in-frame clones, and not every one. The top ten hold 6.5% to 8% of the sample, which has roughly 92,000 clones, roughly 82% seen once. Regarding time point: blood 4 weeks post-SBRT, at nephrectomy. Treatment defined: 15 Gy SBRT to primary tumor, nephrectomy 4 weeks later. This specimen was blood, taken from a patient whose treatment included radiotherapy and nephrectomy. These receptors were obtained from a man in his 60s with renal cell carcinoma.

Here the CDR3 reads CASSPQPSRGRYEQYF. CDR3 coding DNA: TGTGCCAGCAGCCCCCAGCCATCGAGGGGGCGATACGAGCAGTACTTC. The rearrangement links TRBV9 to TRBJ2-7; TRBD1 matches at 7 bases. Looked up from germline, CDR1 is SGDLS and CDR2 is YYNGEE. This CDR3 spans 16 amino acids. The J segment lost 4 bases and the V segment lost 4 bases, leaving 14 bases of the junction unmatched. Full variable domain (missing parts from reference TRBV9 and TRBJ2-7): DSGVTQTPKHLITATGQRVTLRCSPRSGDLSVYWYQQSLDQGLQFLIQYYNGEERAKGNILERFSAQQFPDLHSELNLSSLELGDSALYFCASSPQPSRGRYEQYFGPGTRLTVT.

This chain uses TRBV19 with TRBJ1-1; 9 bases align to TRBD1. The CDR3 totals 14 residues. J gave up 4 bases and V 4 bases, and 4 bases lay outside the gene matches. Germline values: CDR1 LNHDA, CDR2 SQIVND (reference sequence). For the CDR3, the DNA is TGTGCCAGTAGTAGGTCGGGACAGGGCACTGAAGCTTTCTTT. Its translation: CASSRSGQGTEAFF.

J is TRBJ1-5 and V is TRBV19; 8 bases align to TRBD1. The J segment lost 1 base and the V segment lost 6 bases, leaving 5 bases of the junction unmatched. This CDR3 is 15 amino acids long. CDR1 and CDR2 (germline): LNHDA, SQIVND (reference sequence). CDR3 bases: TGTGCCAGTAGACCCGGGACAGGAAGCAATCAGCCCCAGCATTTT. This sequence encodes CASRPGTGSNQPQHF.

This clone was found a few times. The CDR3 DNA reads as TGTGCCAGCAGCTTAAACCAGGGGTGGGACACTGAAGCTTTCTTT. It specifies CASSLNQGWDTEAFF. The chain combines TRBV7-8 with TRBJ1-1; D perhaps matches TRBD1 (6 bases). Trimming took off 2 bases at V and 3 bases at J, with 13 bases between the two ends. The germline V gene encodes CDR1 SGHVS and CDR2 FQNEAQ. This CDR3 is built from 15 residues.

This clone occurred a few times. V and J are TRBV7-9 and TRBJ1-1, with D possibly matching TRBD1 (6 bases). Germline CDR1 is SEHNR and CDR2 is FQNEAQ (reference sequence). V lost 3 bases and J lost 10, with 6 bases in between. This CDR3 is 10 amino acids long. This chain's CDR3 is CASSFRGAFF. In DNA, the CDR3 is TGTGCCAGCAGCTTCAGGGGAGCTTTCTTT.

This clone was recorded once. The chain joins TRBV28 to TRBJ1-4; D not certain. The germline CDR1 and CDR2 sequences are MDHEN and SYDVKM. This CDR3 comprises 11 residues. The germline V and J ends were trimmed by 8 bases and 8 bases, with 9 bases remaining between them. The CDR3 DNA follows: TGTGCCAGCGGGGAGCGGGAAAAACTGTTTTTT. This translates into CASGEREKLFF.